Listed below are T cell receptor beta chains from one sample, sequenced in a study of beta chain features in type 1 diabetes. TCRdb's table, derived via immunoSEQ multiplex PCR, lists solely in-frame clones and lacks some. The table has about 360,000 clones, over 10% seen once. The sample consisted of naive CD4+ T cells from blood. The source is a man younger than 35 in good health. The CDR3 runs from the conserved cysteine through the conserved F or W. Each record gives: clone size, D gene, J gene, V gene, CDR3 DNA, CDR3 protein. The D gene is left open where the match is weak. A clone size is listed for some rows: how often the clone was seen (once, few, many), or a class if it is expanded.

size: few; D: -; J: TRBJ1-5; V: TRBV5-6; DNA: TGTGCCAGCAGCTTGGCCGCAGGGCAGCGCCATCAGCCCCAGCATTTT; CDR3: CASSLAAGQRHQPQHF
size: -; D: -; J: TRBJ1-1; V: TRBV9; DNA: TGTGCCAGCAGCGTAGCTACGTCGAACACTGAAGCTTTCTTT; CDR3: CASSVATSNTEAFF
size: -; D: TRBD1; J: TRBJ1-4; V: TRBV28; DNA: TGTGCCAGCAGTCCAGGGGACAGGGAAAATGAAAAACTGTTTTTT; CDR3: CASSPGDRENEKLFF
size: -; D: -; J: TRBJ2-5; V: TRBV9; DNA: TGTGCCAGCAGCGTAGGAACGAGTTTTATCGAGACCCAGTACTTC; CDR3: CASSVGTSFIETQYF
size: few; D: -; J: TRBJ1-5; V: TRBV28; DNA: TGTGCCAGCAGTTTATGGCAGGGAGGAAGAAATCAGCCCCAGCATTTT; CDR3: CASSLWQGGRNQPQHF
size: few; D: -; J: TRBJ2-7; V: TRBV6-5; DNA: TGTGCCAGCAGTTACGGGCCCGGGGGCGAGCAGTACTTC; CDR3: CASSYGPGGEQYF
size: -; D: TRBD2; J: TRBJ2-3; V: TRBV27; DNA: TGTGCCAGCAGTCCCTCCCTCGGCGGGAGGGCCGGAGATACGCAGTATTTT; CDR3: CASSPSLGGRAGDTQYF
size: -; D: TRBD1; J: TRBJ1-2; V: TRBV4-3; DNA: TGCGCCAGCAGCCAAGATCTACAGTCCGGGACAGCCTCCTATGGCTACACCTTC; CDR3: CASSQDLQSGTASYGYTF
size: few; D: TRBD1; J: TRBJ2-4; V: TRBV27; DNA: TGTGCCAGCAGTTCGACAGGGGGAAGCATTCAGTACTTC; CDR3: CASSSTGGSIQYF
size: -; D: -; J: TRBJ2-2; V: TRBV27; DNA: TGTGCCAGCCACAAGGGACCCCGGGGGTCCGGGGAGCTGTTTTTT; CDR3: CASHKGPRGSGELFF
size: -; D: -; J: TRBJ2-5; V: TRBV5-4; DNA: TGTGCCAGCAGCTTGCGGTTTACCTTACGCCAAGAGACCCAGTACTTC; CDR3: CASSLRFTLRQETQYF
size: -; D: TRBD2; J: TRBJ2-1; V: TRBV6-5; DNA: TGTGCCAGCAGTTACCTTGCGGGGAGGGCCTACAATGAGCAGTTCTTC; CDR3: CASSYLAGRAYNEQFF
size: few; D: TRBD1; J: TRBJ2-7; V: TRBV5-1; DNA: TGCGCCAGCAGCTTGGGACAGGGATTATACGAGCAGTACTTC; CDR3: CASSLGQGLYEQYF
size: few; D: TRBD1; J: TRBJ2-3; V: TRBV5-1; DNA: TGCGCCAGCAGGCTCGGGACAGGGGGGACAGATACGCAGTATTTT; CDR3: CASRLGTGGTDTQYF
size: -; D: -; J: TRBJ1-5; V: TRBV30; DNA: TGTGCCTGGAGTGTTCGGGGGGATCAGCCCCAGCATTTT; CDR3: CAWSVRGDQPQHF